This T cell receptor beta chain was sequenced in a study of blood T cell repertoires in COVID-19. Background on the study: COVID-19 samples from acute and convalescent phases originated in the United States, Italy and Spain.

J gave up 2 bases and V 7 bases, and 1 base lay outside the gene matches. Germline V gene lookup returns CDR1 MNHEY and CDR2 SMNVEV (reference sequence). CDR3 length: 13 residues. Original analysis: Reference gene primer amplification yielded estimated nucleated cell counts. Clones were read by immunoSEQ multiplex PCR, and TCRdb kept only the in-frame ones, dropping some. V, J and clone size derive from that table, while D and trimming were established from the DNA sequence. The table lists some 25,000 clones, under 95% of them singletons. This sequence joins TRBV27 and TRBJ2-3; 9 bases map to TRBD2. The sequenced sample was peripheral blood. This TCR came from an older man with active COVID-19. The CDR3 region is CASKGLATDTQYF. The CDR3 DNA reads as TGTGCCAGCAAGGGACTAGCCACAGATACGCAGTATTTT.